The present T cell receptor beta chain was sequenced within a study of T cell responses to AZD1222 COVID-19 vaccine. Study overall: Pooled samples include second doses given at about 4 or 12 weeks.

Study conclusions and caveats: White British people made up most donors, females outnumbered males, and clonal diversity was possibly underestimated.

Per germline, CDR1 SGHAT and CDR2 FQNNGV. Deletions cut 4 bases from V and 5 bases from J, with 18 bases between. The CDR3 spans 15 residues. Clones were read by immunoSEQ multiplex PCR, and TCRdb kept only the in-frame ones, dropping some. The repertoire includes some 140,000 clones, 75% to 95% of them detected once, and approximately 2.6% sits in the top ten. As to this clone: Its antigen is as yet unknown.

The specimen comprised peripheral blood, sampled on day 0 of AZD1222 vaccination. The TCR originated in an adult in good health. The rearrangement uses TRBV11-2 and TRBJ2-7; possibly TRBD1 for D (6 bases). Here the CDR3 DNA reads TGTGCCAGCAGCTCACGGAGAGGGGGTAAGGACGAGCAGTACTTC. It specifies CASSSRRGGKDEQYF.